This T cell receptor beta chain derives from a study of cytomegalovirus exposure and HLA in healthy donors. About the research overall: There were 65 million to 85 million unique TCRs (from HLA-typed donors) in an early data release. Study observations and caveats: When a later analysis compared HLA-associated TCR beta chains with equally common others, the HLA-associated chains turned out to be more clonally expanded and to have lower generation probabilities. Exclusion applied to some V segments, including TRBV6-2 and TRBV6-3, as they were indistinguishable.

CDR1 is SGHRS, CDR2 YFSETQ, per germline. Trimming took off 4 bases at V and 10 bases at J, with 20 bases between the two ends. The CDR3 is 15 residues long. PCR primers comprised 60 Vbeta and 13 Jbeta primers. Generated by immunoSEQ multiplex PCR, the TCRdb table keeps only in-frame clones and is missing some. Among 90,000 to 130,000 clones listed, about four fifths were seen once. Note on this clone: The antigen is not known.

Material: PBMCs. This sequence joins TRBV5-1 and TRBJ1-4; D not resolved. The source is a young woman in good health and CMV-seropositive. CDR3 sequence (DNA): TGCGCCAGCAGCCCGGTAGGAGGGTCCCTGGTAAAACTGTTTTTT. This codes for CASSPVGGSLVKLFF. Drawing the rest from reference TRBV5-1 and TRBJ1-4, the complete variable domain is KAGVTQTPRYLIKTRGQQVTLSCSPISGHRSVSWYQQTPGQGLQFLFEYFSETQRNKGNFPGRFSGRQFSNSRSEMNVSTLELGDSALYLCASSPVGGSLVKLFFGSGTQLSVL.